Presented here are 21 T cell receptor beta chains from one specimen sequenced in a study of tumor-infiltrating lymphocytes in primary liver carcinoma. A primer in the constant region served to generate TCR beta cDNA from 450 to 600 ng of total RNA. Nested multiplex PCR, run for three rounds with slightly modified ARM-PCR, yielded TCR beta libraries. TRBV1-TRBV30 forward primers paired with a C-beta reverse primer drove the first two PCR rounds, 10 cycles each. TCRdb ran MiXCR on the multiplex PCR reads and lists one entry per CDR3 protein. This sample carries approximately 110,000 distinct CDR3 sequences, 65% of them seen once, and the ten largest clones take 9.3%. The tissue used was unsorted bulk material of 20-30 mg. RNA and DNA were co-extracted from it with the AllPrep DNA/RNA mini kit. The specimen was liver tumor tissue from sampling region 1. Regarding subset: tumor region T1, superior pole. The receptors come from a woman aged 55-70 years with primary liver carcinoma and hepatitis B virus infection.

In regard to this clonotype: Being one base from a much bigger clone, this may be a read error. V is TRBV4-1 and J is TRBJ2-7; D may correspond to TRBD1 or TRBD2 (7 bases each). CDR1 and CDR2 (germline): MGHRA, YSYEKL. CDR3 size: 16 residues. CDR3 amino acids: CANSRGRGQGSYEQYF. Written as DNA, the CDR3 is TGCGCCAACAGCCGTGGGAGGGGGCAGGGGTCCTACGAGCAGTACTTC.

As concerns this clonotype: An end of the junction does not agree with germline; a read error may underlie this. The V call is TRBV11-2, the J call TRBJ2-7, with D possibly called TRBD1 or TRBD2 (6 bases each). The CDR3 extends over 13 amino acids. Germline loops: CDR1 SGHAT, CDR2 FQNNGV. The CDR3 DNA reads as TGTGCCGGCAGCTTAACTAGCAGGGGCGAGCAGTACTTC. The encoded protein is CAGSLTSRGEQYF.

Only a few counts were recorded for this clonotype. As DNA, the CDR3 is TGTGCCAGCTTAGGGGGAGGCACTGAAGCTTTCTTT. It specifies CASLGGGTEAFF. This chain uses TRBV2 with TRBJ1-1, with a tentative D call TRBD1 (6 bases). The CDR3 sequence is 12 residues long. The V end was cut by 8 bases, the J end by 4 bases, with 11 bases between. Germline lookup yields CDR1 SNHLY and CDR2 FYNNEI.

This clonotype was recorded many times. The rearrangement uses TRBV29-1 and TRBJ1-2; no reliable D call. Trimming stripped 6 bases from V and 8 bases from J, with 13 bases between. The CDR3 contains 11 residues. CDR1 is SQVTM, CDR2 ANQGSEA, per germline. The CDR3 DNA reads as TGCAGCGTCAAGGTCGGGGAAGGCTACACCTTC. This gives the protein CSVKVGEGYTF.

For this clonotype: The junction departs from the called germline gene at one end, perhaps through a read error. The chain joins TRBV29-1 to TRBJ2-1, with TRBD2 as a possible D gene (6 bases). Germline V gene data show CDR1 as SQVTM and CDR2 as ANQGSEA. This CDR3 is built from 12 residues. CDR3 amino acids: CSVDQPGDEQFF. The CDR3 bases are TGTAGCGTTGACCAACCGGGAGATGAGCAGTTCTTC.

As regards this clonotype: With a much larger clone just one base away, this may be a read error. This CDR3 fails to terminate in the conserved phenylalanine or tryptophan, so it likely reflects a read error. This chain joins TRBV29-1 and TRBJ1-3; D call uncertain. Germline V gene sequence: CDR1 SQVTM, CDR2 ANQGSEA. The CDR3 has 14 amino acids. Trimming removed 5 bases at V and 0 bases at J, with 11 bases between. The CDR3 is CSVFSISSGNTIYS. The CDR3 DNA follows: TGCAGCGTTTTCAGTATATCCTCTGGAAACACCATATATTCT.

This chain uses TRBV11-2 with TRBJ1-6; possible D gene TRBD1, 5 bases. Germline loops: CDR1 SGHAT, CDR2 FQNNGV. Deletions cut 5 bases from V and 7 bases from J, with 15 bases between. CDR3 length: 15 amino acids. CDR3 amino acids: CASSLGPGRNSPLHF. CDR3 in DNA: TGTGCCAGCAGCCTGGGTCCAGGGAGGAATTCACCCCTCCACTTT.

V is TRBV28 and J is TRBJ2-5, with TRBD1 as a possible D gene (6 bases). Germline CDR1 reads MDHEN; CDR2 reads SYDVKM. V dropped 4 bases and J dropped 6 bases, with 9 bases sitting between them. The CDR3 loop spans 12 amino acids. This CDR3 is CASSSGEQTQYF. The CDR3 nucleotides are TGTGCCAGCAGTTCAGGGGAGCAGACCCAGTACTTC.

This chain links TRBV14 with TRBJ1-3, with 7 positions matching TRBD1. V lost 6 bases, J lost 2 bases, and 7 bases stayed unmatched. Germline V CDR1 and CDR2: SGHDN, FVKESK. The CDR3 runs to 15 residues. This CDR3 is CASSRTGAAGNTIYF. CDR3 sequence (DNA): TGTGCCAGCAGTCGAACAGGGGCAGCTGGAAACACCATATATTTT.

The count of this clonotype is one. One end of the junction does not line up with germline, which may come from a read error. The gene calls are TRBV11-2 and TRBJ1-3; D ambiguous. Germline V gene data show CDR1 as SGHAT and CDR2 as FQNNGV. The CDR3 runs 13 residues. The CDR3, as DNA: TGTGTCAGCACCAGGCCAAATCGGAACACCATATATTTT. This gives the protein CVSTRPNRNTIYF.

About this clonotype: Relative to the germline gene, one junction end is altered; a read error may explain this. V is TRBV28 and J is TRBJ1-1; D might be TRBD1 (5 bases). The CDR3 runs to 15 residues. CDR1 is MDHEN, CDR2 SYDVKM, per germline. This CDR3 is CVSGASLGQGTETFF. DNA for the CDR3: TGTGTCAGCGGGGCGTCGCTCGGCCAGGGCACTGAAACTTTCTTT.

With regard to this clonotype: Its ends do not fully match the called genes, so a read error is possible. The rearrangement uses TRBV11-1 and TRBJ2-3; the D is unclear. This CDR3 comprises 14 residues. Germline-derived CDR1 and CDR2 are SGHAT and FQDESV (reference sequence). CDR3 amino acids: CACSLRQRAGESHF. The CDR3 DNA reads TGTGCCTGTAGCTTAAGGCAACGTGCCGGAGAGTCTCACTTT.

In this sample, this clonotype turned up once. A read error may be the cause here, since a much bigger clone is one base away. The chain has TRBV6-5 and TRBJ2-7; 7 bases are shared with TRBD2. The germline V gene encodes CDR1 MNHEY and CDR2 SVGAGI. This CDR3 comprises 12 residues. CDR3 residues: CASSPRGDEQHF. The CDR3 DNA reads TGTGCCAGCAGTCCCCGGGGGGATGAGCAGCACTTC.

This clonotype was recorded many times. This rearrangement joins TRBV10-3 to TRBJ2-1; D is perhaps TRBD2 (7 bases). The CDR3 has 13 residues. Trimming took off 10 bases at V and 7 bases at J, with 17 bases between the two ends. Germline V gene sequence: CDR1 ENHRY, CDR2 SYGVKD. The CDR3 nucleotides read TGTGCCAGCAAGGGGGGAGGGCCGAATGAGCAGTTCTTC. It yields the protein CASKGGGPNEQFF.

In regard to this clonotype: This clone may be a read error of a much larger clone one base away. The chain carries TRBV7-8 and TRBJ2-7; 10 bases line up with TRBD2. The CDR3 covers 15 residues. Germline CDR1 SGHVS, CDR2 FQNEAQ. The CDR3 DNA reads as TGTGCCGGCAGCTTAGCGCTAGCGGGAGTTGTCGAGCAGTACTTC. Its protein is CAGSLALAGVVEQYF.

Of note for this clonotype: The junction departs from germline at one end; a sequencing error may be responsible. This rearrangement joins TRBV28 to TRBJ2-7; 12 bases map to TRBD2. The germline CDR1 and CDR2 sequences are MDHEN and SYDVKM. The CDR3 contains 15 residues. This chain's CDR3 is CASSLETSGGEGEYF. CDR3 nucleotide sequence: TGTGCCAGCAGTTTAGAGACTAGCGGGGGAGAAGGAGAGTATTTC.

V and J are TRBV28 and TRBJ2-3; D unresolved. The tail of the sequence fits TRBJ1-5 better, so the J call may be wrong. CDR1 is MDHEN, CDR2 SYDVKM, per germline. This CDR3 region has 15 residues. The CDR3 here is CASLGGVISTDTQHF. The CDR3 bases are TGTGCTAGCCTCGGCGGGGTAATTAGCACAGATACGCAGCATTTT.

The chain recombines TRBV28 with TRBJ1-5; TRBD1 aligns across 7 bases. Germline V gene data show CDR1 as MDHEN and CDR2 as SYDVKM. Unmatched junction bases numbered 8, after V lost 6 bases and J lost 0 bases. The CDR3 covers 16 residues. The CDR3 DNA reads TGTGCCAGCAGACAGGGGACCCAGCATAGCAATCAGCCCCAGCATTTT. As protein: CASRQGTQHSNQPQHF.

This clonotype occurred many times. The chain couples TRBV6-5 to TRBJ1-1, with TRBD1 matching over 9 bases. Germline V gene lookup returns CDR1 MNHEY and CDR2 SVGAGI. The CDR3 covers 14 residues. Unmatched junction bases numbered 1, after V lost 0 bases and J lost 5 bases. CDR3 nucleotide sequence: TGTGCCAGCAGTTACTCGGACAGGGGTACTGAAGCTTTCTTT. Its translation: CASSYSDRGTEAFF.

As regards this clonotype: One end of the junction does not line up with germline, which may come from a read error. The CDR3 spells CAISPPHLSTEAFF. The CDR3 bases are TGTGCCATCAGCCCACCCCACTTGAGCACTGAAGCTTTCTTT. The chain employs TRBV11-2 and TRBJ1-1; D gene unclear. Germline values: CDR1 SGHAT, CDR2 FQNNGV. The length of the CDR3 is 14 residues.

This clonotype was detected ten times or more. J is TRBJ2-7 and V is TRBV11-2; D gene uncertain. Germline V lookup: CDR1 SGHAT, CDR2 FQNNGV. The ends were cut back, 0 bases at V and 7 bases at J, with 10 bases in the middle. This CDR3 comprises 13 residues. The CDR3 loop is CASSLEILGEQYF. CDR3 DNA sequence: TGTGCCAGCAGCTTAGAGATCTTAGGGGAGCAGTACTTC.